This TCR beta chain originates from a study of shared clonotypes between healthy human individuals. TCRdb's table, derived via immunoSEQ multiplex PCR, lists solely in-frame clones and lacks some. This table holds about 1,900,000 clones, over 85% found once. Germline V gene sequence: CDR1 SEHNR, CDR2 FQNEAQ (reference sequence). CDR3 length equals 15 residues. V lost 4 bases and J lost 2, with 15 bases in between. Naive-designated CD8 cells lacked CD45RO, were positively enriched for CCR7, and omitted terminally differentiated effector memory CD45RA+ cells. The V gene is TRBV7-9, the J gene TRBJ2-7; D is unresolved. This TCR was recovered from a man in his late teens or twenties in good health. Sequencing input: naive CD8+ T cells sorted from blood. DNA for the CDR3: TGTGCCAGCAGCTCAAGCGACACGGCTCCCTACGAGCAGTACTTC. Amino acids: CASSSSDTAPYEQYF.